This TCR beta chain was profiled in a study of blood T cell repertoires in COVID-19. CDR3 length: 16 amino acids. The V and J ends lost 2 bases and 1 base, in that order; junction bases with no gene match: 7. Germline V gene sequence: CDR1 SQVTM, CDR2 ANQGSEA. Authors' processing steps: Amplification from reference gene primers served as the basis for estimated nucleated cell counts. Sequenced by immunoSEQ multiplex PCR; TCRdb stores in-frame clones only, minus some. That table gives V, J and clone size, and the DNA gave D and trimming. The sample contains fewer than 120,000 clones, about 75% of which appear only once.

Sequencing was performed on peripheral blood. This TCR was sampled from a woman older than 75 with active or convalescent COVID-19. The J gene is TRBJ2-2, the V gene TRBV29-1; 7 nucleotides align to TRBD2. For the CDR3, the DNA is TGCAGCGTTGAAAGTCCCCCTAGCGGGAACACCGGGGAGCTGTTTTTT. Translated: CSVESPPSGNTGELFF.